This T cell receptor (beta chain) came from a study of blood T cell repertoires in COVID-19. Across the whole study: Researchers got acute and convalescent COVID-19 samples from the United States, Italy and Spain. The analysed material was cDNA or gDNA that came from T cells, B-cell-depleted T cells, or PBMCs.

This clone appeared once. Original analysis: Amplified reference gene primers provided the basis for estimating nucleated cell counts. The assay was immunoSEQ multiplex PCR, and TCRdb's table has in-frame clones only and misses some. For V, J and clone size, that table is used; D and trimming come from the DNA. The sample yields more than 75,000 clones, around nine tenths seen once. Unmatched junction bases numbered 4, after V lost 2 bases and J lost 9 bases. Germline CDR1 is SGDLS and CDR2 is YYNGEE. This CDR3 spans 13 amino acids. This TCR derives from a man in his forties or fifties with acute or convalescent COVID-19. The rearrangement links TRBV9 to TRBJ2-1; TRBD2 aligns across 8 bases. Sample: peripheral blood. The CDR3, as DNA: TGTGCCAGCAGCGTCAGCGGGAGTGGTGAGCAGTTCTTC. Protein: CASSVSGSGEQFF.